One and the same sample provided the 30 T cell receptor beta chains below, sequenced in a study of CD8+ T cells in alopecia areata. RNA extraction and reverse transcription yielded cDNA as sequencing template. The table came from immunoSEQ multiplex PCR; TCRdb's copy has only in-frame clones and leaves some out. Here the sample spans about 97,000 clones, 41% being singletons. Sequenced: CD4+ T cells sorted from blood. These receptors were taken from a human donor with alopecia areata.

V and J are TRBV25-1 and TRBJ1-6, with D possibly matching TRBD1 (5 bases). CDR3 length: 16 residues. Germline V gene data show CDR1 as MGHDK and CDR2 as SYGVNS. The ends were cut back, 1 base at V and 9 bases at J, with 16 bases in the middle. The CDR3, as DNA: TGTGCCAGCAGTGAATTTGGGCGGACAATGGGTTCACCCCTCCACTTT. Protein sequence: CASSEFGRTMGSPLHF.

The genes are TRBV9 and TRBJ1-1; D may be TRBD1 (5 bases). Trimming removed 1 base at V and 3 bases at J, with 7 bases between. This CDR3 contains 13 residues. Per the germline V gene, CDR1 is SGDLS and CDR2 is YYNGEE. The DNA of the CDR3 is TGTGCCAGCAGCGTATTCAGGGACACTGAAGCTTTCTTT. Translating it yields CASSVFRDTEAFF.

This clone was seen only a few times. This chain uses TRBV10-3 with TRBJ2-7; the D is unclear. This CDR3 is built from 12 residues. Germline CDR1 is ENHRY and CDR2 is SYGVKD. Deletions cut 2 bases from V and 6 bases from J, with 8 bases between. CDR3 sequence reads: CAISEISGEQYF. DNA for the CDR3: TGTGCCATCAGTGAGATAAGTGGCGAGCAGTACTTC.

This clone appeared a few times. The chain joins TRBV4-1 to TRBJ2-7, with TRBD1 as a possible D gene (6 bases). The CDR3 runs 14 residues. Germline V gene data show CDR1 as MGHRA and CDR2 as YSYEKL. Trimming took 2 bases from V and 3 from J, leaving 11 bases between them. The CDR3 DNA reads as TGCGCCAGCAGCCAACCGGACAGAAACTACGAGCAGTACTTC. Amino acid sequence: CASSQPDRNYEQYF.

This clone was observed a handful of times. The chain is built from TRBV7-9 and TRBJ2-7; 7 bases match TRBD1. This CDR3 has 14 amino acids. Germline loops: CDR1 SEHNR, CDR2 FQNEAQ (reference sequence). Trimming cost V 2 bases and J 6 bases; bases outside gene matches: 7. DNA of the CDR3: TGTGCCAGCAGCTTACCCCGACAGGGAAGCGAGCAGTACTTC. Translating gives CASSLPRQGSEQYF.

The V gene is TRBV30, the J gene TRBJ1-6; D is possibly TRBD1 (6 bases). The CDR3 runs to 14 residues. Germline assignment: CDR1 GTSNPN and CDR2 SVGIG (reference sequence). V lost 2 bases, J lost 10 bases, and 15 bases lay in between. This CDR3 reads CAWSSDRRHSPLHF. The CDR3, as DNA: TGTGCCTGGAGTAGTGACAGGCGACACTCACCCCTCCACTTT.

The rearrangement joins TRBV5-1 to TRBJ2-2, with D possibly matching TRBD2 (5 bases). CDR3 length: 14 amino acids. Germline CDR1 SGHRS, CDR2 YFSETQ. V was shortened by 5 bases and J by 3 bases, with 11 bases between the two germline ends. The CDR3 here is CASRVDSYTGELFF. CDR3 in DNA: TGCGCCAGCAGGGTGGACTCTTACACCGGGGAGCTGTTTTTT.

In DNA form, the CDR3 reads TGTGCCAGCAGCTTGGTGGGAGGCTCCTACGAGCAGTACTTC. Amino acids: CASSLVGGSYEQYF. This sequence joins TRBV5-4 and TRBJ2-7, with TRBD2 as a possible D gene (6 bases). Per germline, CDR1 SGHNT and CDR2 YYREEE (reference sequence). The V gene lost 0 bases and the J gene lost 0 bases, with 7 bases spanning the gap. CDR3 length: 14 residues.

The V gene is TRBV18, the J gene TRBJ2-1, with D hard to call. The CDR3 extends over 16 amino acids. Germline V gene sequence: CDR1 KGHSH, CDR2 LQKENI. The V gene lost 2 bases and the J gene lost 0 bases, with 11 bases spanning the gap. CDR3 in DNA: TGTGCCAGCTCACCAATAGATCCCAGCTCCTACAATGAGCAGTTCTTC. Translated, it gives CASSPIDPSSYNEQFF.

This chain's CDR3 is CASGLIGEGSRDTQYF. The CDR3 nucleotides are TGTGCCAGCGGTCTAATCGGAGAAGGGAGTAGAGATACGCAGTATTTT. The V and J genes are TRBV2 and TRBJ2-3; tentatively, D is TRBD2 (5 bases). The CDR3 covers 16 residues. Germline V gene sequence: CDR1 SNHLY, CDR2 FYNNEI. Trimming left V 8 bases short and J 5 bases short, with 23 bases between.

This chain links TRBV6-6 with TRBJ1-1, with TRBD1 as a possible D gene (5 bases). Trimming shortened V by 6 bases and J by 4 bases, and 12 bases separated the two germline ends. Germline-derived CDR1 and CDR2 are MNHNY and SVGAGI (reference sequence). CDR3 size: 13 residues. The CDR3 region is CASRRGGSTEAFF. In DNA form, the CDR3 reads TGTGCCAGCAGAAGGGGAGGAAGCACTGAAGCTTTCTTT.

This chain links TRBV2 with TRBJ2-7; 11 positions agree with TRBD2. V gave up 7 bases and J gave up 3 bases; unmatched junction bases: 5. Germline-derived CDR1 and CDR2 are SNHLY and FYNNEI. The CDR3 runs to 14 residues. CDR3 residues: CASTDTSGSYEQYF. The CDR3 region has the DNA TGTGCCAGCACGGATACTAGCGGGAGCTACGAGCAGTACTTC.

This clone was seen a few times. V usage is TRBV7-2 and J usage is TRBJ2-3; D gene uncertain. Trimming pared 2 bases from V and 4 bases from J, leaving 13 bases between. CDR3 length equals 15 residues. Germline CDR1 is SGHTA and CDR2 is FQGNSA. CDR3 in amino acids: CASSLSPARADTQYF. The CDR3 bases are TGTGCCAGCAGCTTATCCCCAGCGAGAGCAGATACGCAGTATTTT.

This chain's CDR3 is CASSAASSGGETQYF. CDR3 nucleotide sequence: TGTGCCAGCAGTGCGGCGTCTAGCGGGGGAGAGACCCAGTACTTC. V gene TRBV2 combines with J gene TRBJ2-5, with 10 positions matching TRBD2. The CDR3 is made up of 15 amino acids. In germline, CDR1 is SNHLY, CDR2 FYNNEI. The J segment lost 4 bases and the V segment lost 4 bases, leaving 6 bases of the junction unmatched.

The chain couples TRBV15 to TRBJ2-3; no clear D gene. V was clipped by 8 bases and J by 5 bases, with 17 bases between them. Germline CDR1 LNHNV, CDR2 YYDKDF (reference sequence). The CDR3 runs to 14 residues. The chain's CDR3 is CATGRMRSVDTQYF. The CDR3 coding sequence is TGTGCCACCGGAAGGATGCGCAGCGTAGATACGCAGTATTTT.

V and J are TRBV29-1 and TRBJ2-3; 10 positions match TRBD1. The length of the CDR3 is 15 residues. Trimming removed 6 bases from V and 5 bases from J; junction bases left unmatched: 11. The V gene's germline CDR1 is SQVTM and CDR2 ANQGSEA. The CDR3 reads CSVTGQGVFGDTQYF. In nucleotides, the CDR3 is TGCAGCGTCACCGGACAGGGGGTTTTTGGAGATACGCAGTATTTT.

The chain employs TRBV25-1 and TRBJ2-7, with D possibly matching TRBD1 (7 bases). This CDR3 contains 15 residues. Germline CDR1 MGHDK, CDR2 SYGVNS. The V gene lost 1 base and the J gene lost 3 bases, with 13 bases spanning the gap. The CDR3, as DNA: TGTGCCAGCAGTGAATCTTTGCAGGGGGGCTACGAGCAGTACTTC. Translated: CASSESLQGGYEQYF.

This clone appeared a few times. The gene calls are TRBV27 and TRBJ2-1, with D perhaps given as TRBD1 or TRBD2 (5 bases each). Trimming left V 1 base short and J 8 bases short, with 9 bases between. The CDR3 spans 13 residues. Germline lookup yields CDR1 MNHEY and CDR2 SMNVEV (reference sequence). The CDR3 reads CASSLFRGDEQFF. In DNA, the CDR3 is TGTGCCAGCAGTTTATTCCGAGGGGATGAGCAGTTCTTC.

The chain couples TRBV19 to TRBJ1-1; 10 bases fit TRBD1. The germline gives CDR1 LNHDA, CDR2 SQIVND (reference sequence). The ends lost 5 bases at V and 4 bases at J; junction bases unmatched: 10. The CDR3 has 16 residues. The CDR3 DNA reads TGTGCCAGTAGTGACAGGGGGCGATACCGGAGCACTGAAGCTTTCTTT. This sequence encodes CASSDRGRYRSTEAFF.

The chain joins TRBV29-1 to TRBJ2-3; TRBD1 matches at 10 bases. Germline lookup yields CDR1 SQVTM and CDR2 ANQGSEA. The trim removed 2 bases at V and 2 bases at J, leaving 4 bases unmatched. The CDR3 is 15 residues long. The CDR3 DNA is TGCAGCGTTGAACAGACAGGGGGCTCCACAGATACGCAGTATTTT. This codes for CSVEQTGGSTDTQYF.

The chain recombines TRBV2 with TRBJ1-3; 8 bases line up with TRBD1. After removal of 8 bases from V and 4 bases from J, the junction contained 4 bases not matched to a gene. The CDR3 sequence is 13 residues long. Germline V lookup: CDR1 SNHLY, CDR2 FYNNEI. The CDR3 sequence is CASRQGTGNTIYF. The CDR3 coding sequence is TGTGCCAGCCGACAGGGGACAGGAAACACCATATATTTT.

V is TRBV14 and J is TRBJ1-2; no firm D call. The CDR3 extends over 13 amino acids. Per the germline V gene, CDR1 is SGHDN and CDR2 is FVKESK. The V end was cut by 0 bases, the J end by 4 bases, with 6 bases between. CDR3 sequence: CASSQESLYGYTF. The CDR3 region has the DNA TGTGCCAGCAGCCAAGAGAGTCTCTATGGCTACACCTTC.

V usage is TRBV29-1 and J usage is TRBJ1-5; unclear D gene. CDR1 is SQVTM and CDR2 is ANQGSEA in the germline V gene. Between the trimmed V and J ends, which lost 4 bases and 3 bases, there was a span of 13 bases. CDR3 length: 14 amino acids. The CDR3 here is CSVGVGGYNQPQHF. The CDR3 bases are TGCAGCGTTGGGGTGGGCGGATACAATCAGCCCCAGCATTTT.

The rearrangement links TRBV29-1 to TRBJ2-6; D gene uncertain. Trimming left V 7 bases short and J 0 bases short, with 7 bases between. This CDR3 contains 13 residues. Germline CDR1 is SQVTM and CDR2 is ANQGSEA. In DNA, the CDR3 is TGCAGCGGTGCCGTCTCTGGGGCCAACGTCCTGACTTTC. Its protein is CSGAVSGANVLTF.

This chain connects TRBV29-1 to TRBJ2-1, with D perhaps TRBD1 (5 bases). In germline, CDR1 is SQVTM, CDR2 ANQGSEA. CDR3 length: 17 amino acids. Trimming removed 4 bases at V and 0 bases at J, with 19 bases between. For the CDR3, the DNA is TGCAGCGTTGTTGGGGCGAAAACCCCGAGCTCCTACAATGAGCAGTTCTTC. Translated, it gives CSVVGAKTPSSYNEQFF.

This chain joins TRBV7-3 and TRBJ2-7, with D possibly being TRBD1 (6 bases). Trimming took off 8 bases at V and 3 bases at J, with 17 bases between the two ends. CDR1 and CDR2 from the germline V gene are SGHTA and FQGTGA. The CDR3 spans 14 residues. Written as DNA, the CDR3 is TGTGCCAGCCGTGGATGGGGACACTACTACGAGCAGTACTTC. Amino acids: CASRGWGHYYEQYF.

The genes are TRBV4-3 and TRBJ2-1, with TRBD2 as a possible D gene (6 bases). V was pared by 4 bases and J by 8 bases, with 18 bases between. Germline V gene data show CDR1 as LGHNA and CDR2 as YSLEER. The CDR3 is 15 amino acids. The CDR3 is CASSPRSRRGDEQFF. The CDR3 region has the DNA TGCGCCAGCAGCCCCCGGTCGAGGCGGGGCGATGAGCAGTTCTTC.

This clone was observed a few times. CDR3 sequence: CASSLVSTEETQYF. DNA of the CDR3: TGCGCCAGCAGCTTGGTGTCTACTGAAGAGACCCAGTACTTC. This rearrangement joins TRBV5-1 to TRBJ2-5; D not resolved. CDR1 and CDR2 (germline): SGHRS, YFSETQ. Trimming left V 0 bases short and J 3 bases short, with 9 bases between. The CDR3 covers 14 residues.

The rearrangement joins TRBV28 to TRBJ2-4; D remains unclear. V shed 2 bases and J shed 9 bases, with 17 bases lying between them. The CDR3 has 15 amino acids. Looked up from germline, CDR1 is MDHEN and CDR2 is SYDVKM. The CDR3 spells CASSLSSGPRGIQYF. CDR3 DNA: TGTGCCAGCAGTTTAAGTTCAGGCCCCCGTGGCATTCAGTACTTC.

The V and J genes are TRBV11-1 and TRBJ1-1, with a possible D match to TRBD1 (6 bases). Between the trimmed V and J ends, which lost 5 bases and 4 bases, there was a span of 11 bases. The CDR3 is 13 amino acids. Germline CDR1 reads SGHAT; CDR2 reads FQDESV (reference sequence). The CDR3 DNA reads as TGTGCCAGCAGCCGCACAGGGACCACTGAAGCTTTCTTT. Amino acid sequence: CASSRTGTTEAFF.